Below, 5 T cell receptor beta chains from the same sample are listed, as sequenced in a study of shared clonotypes between healthy human individuals. The assay was immunoSEQ multiplex PCR, and TCRdb's table has in-frame clones only and misses some. The sample has under 1,100,000 clones, around 78% seen once. The sample was memory CD4+ T cells from PBMCs. Subset defined: CD45RA-negative fraction. These receptor sequences come from a man younger than 30 in good health. Some clones in this sample may be carry-over from other donors' samples.

The chain combines TRBV15 with TRBJ2-7; TRBD1 matches 8 bases. CDR3 length: 14 residues. Germline values: CDR1 LNHNV, CDR2 YYDKDF (reference sequence). Unmatched junction bases numbered 3, after V lost 1 base and J lost 4 bases. CDR3 sequence (DNA): TGTGCCACCAGCAGAGTGCAGGGGGCTTACGAGCAGTACTTC. This sequence encodes CATSRVQGAYEQYF.

On this clone itself: The sample carries other DNA sequences with the same CDR3. This chain connects TRBV7-2 to TRBJ2-2; D uncertain. Germline V gene data show CDR1 as SGHTA and CDR2 as FQGNSA. Trimming left V 5 bases short and J 1 base short, with 5 bases between. The CDR3 length is 13 residues. The CDR3, as DNA: TGTGCCAGCAGCCTAAGGAACACCGGGGAGCTGTTTTTT. It is translated as CASSLRNTGELFF.

This clone was found once. The gene calls are TRBV28 and TRBJ2-2; D assignment may be TRBD1 or TRBD2 (5 bases each). V was clipped by 4 bases and J by 3 bases, with 15 bases between them. Germline V gene data show CDR1 as MDHEN and CDR2 as SYDVKM. This CDR3 has 16 amino acids. The CDR3 region is CASSSPRRGYTGELFF. CDR3 bases: TGTGCCAGCAGTTCCCCGCGACGGGGCTACACCGGGGAGCTGTTTTTT.

J is TRBJ2-7 and V is TRBV5-1; maybe TRBD1 (6 bases). This CDR3 spans 12 amino acids. Germline V CDR1 and CDR2: SGHRS, YFSETQ. V lost 1 base and J 6 bases, leaving 8 bases between the germline ends. CDR3 amino acids: CASSLTGSEQYF. CDR3 in DNA: TGCGCCAGCAGCTTGACAGGGAGCGAGCAGTACTTC.

V usage is TRBV7-6 and J usage is TRBJ2-1; TRBD2 matches 8 bases. This CDR3 spans 18 amino acids. From germline, CDR1 is SGHVS and CDR2 FNYEAQ. The V and J ends lost 5 bases and 1 base, in that order; junction bases with no gene match: 13. The CDR3 DNA sequence: TGTGCCAGCAGCGAGGGGAGGGCTAGCGGGTTTTCCTACAATGAGCAGTTCTTC. As protein: CASSEGRASGFSYNEQFF.